Listed here are 21 T cell receptor beta chains from one sample, sequenced in a study of shared clonotypes between healthy human individuals. CD8 cells classed as naive were CD45RO-negative and positively selected for CCR7, excluding terminally differentiated effector memory CD45RA+ cells. Sequencing was performed with immunoSEQ multiplex PCR; in TCRdb, only in-frame clones are kept and a portion is missing. This table has approximately 2,000,000 clones, about 93% appearing once. Specimen: naive CD8+ T cells from PBMCs. Every receptor here comes from a man younger than 35 in good health. Some clones in this sample may be carry-over from other donors' samples.

The rearrangement joins TRBV11-3 to TRBJ1-1; TRBD1 matches 10 bases. V trimming: 5 bases; J trimming: 5 bases; junction bases outside the gene matches: 8. The CDR3 covers 15 residues. Germline CDR1 reads SGHNT; CDR2 reads YENEEA. CDR3 residues: CASSGRQGARTEAFF. CDR3 nucleotides: TGTGCCAGCAGCGGTAGACAGGGGGCGCGGACTGAAGCTTTCTTT.

The chain recombines TRBV27 with TRBJ1-1; no firm D call. CDR1 and CDR2 from the germline V gene are MNHEY and SMNVEV (reference sequence). V shed 5 bases and J shed 3 bases, with 13 bases lying between them. CDR3 size: 14 residues. The CDR3 nucleotides read TGTGCCAGCAGTCCTGACCCCAACCACACTGAAGCTTTCTTT. This translates into CASSPDPNHTEAFF.

Note on this clone: At one boundary the junction diverges from the germline segment, which might be a read error. The J gene is TRBJ2-7, the V gene TRBV13, with 8 bases fitting TRBD1. Germline V gene sequence: CDR1 PRHDT, CDR2 FYEKMQ (reference sequence). This CDR3 is 14 amino acids long. The chain's CDR3 is CTSSPRTGNHEQYF. CDR3 DNA sequence: TGTACCAGCAGCCCGCGGACAGGGAACCACGAGCAGTACTTC. Variable domain in full (rest from reference TRBV13 and TRBJ2-7): AAGVIQSPRHLIKEKRETATLKCYPIPRHDTVYWYQQGPGQDPQFLISFYEKMQSDKGSIPDRFSAQQFSDYHSELNMSSLELGDSALYFCTSSPRTGNHEQYFGPGTRLTVT.

This chain joins TRBV7-9 and TRBJ2-2; TRBD1 matches 7 bases. J gave up 5 bases and V 4 bases, and 7 bases lay outside the gene matches. CDR1 is SEHNR and CDR2 is FQNEAQ in the germline V gene (reference sequence). This CDR3 comprises 15 residues. CDR3 protein: CASSSRTGVTGELFF. Here the CDR3 DNA reads TGTGCCAGCAGCTCCCGGACAGGCGTTACCGGGGAGCTGTTTTTT. Based on the CDR3 plus reference TRBV7-9 and TRBJ2-2, the full variable domain is DTGVSQNPRHKITKRGQNVTFRCDPISEHNRLYWYRQTLGQGPEFLTYFQNEAQLEKSRLLSDRFSAERPKGSFSTLEIQRTEQGDSAMYLCASSSRTGVTGELFFGEGSRLTVL.

This clone was recorded only once. The chain employs TRBV27 and TRBJ2-1; 7 nucleotides align to TRBD2. Germline V gene data show CDR1 as MNHEY and CDR2 as SMNVEV (reference sequence). Trimming removed 0 bases from V and 8 bases from J; junction bases left unmatched: 10. The CDR3 totals 16 residues. The CDR3 loop reads CASSLSPGLPLDEQFF. The CDR3 DNA sequence: TGTGCCAGCAGTTTATCGCCGGGACTACCTCTGGATGAGCAGTTCTTC.

Regarding this clone: Other DNA sequences in the sample encode the same CDR3. The chain combines TRBV19 with TRBJ2-1; 14 positions agree with TRBD2. The CDR3 extends over 14 amino acids. The trim removed 10 bases at V and 6 bases at J, leaving 5 bases unmatched. Germline V gives CDR1 LNHDA, CDR2 SQIVND (reference sequence). The CDR3: CATRLAGGGNEQFF. For the CDR3, the DNA is TGTGCCACTCGACTAGCGGGAGGGGGCAATGAGCAGTTCTTC.

CDR3 nucleotide sequence: TGTGCCAGCAAAGACAGGGGAACCTACGAGCAGTACTTC. Its protein is CASKDRGTYEQYF. The chain uses TRBV28 and TRBJ2-7; 8 bases fit TRBD1. Germline V gene data show CDR1 as MDHEN and CDR2 as SYDVKM. This CDR3 is 13 amino acids long. V was pared by 7 bases and J by 2 bases, with 4 bases of the junction left unmatched.

This rearrangement joins TRBV7-6 to TRBJ2-1; 7 nucleotides match TRBD2. There are 16 residues in the CDR3. CDR1 is SGHVS and CDR2 is FNYEAQ in the germline V gene. V dropped 2 bases and J dropped 5; count of bases not matched to a gene: 9. The CDR3 is CASSLYGGSVHNEQFF. The CDR3 DNA reads TGTGCCAGCAGCTTATACGGCGGGAGTGTCCACAATGAGCAGTTCTTC.

With respect to this clone: The same CDR3 can be traced to other DNA sequences in this sample. The V gene is TRBV11-2, the J gene TRBJ2-2; unclear D gene. Looked up from germline, CDR1 is SGHAT and CDR2 is FQNNGV. The CDR3 has 14 residues. V lost 1 base and J lost 0, with 3 bases in between. CDR3 loop: CASSLGANTGELFF. The CDR3, as DNA: TGTGCCAGCAGCTTAGGTGCGAACACCGGGGAGCTGTTTTTT. The entire variable domain, with the rest obtained from reference TRBV11-2 and TRBJ2-2, is as follows: EAGVAQSPRYKIIEKRQSVAFWCNPISGHATLYWYQQILGQGPKLLIQFQNNGVVDDSQLPKDRFSAERLKGVDSTLKIQPAKLEDSAVYLCASSLGANTGELFFGEGSRLTVL.

V usage is TRBV27 and J usage is TRBJ1-5; TRBD1 matches at 8 bases. Germline assignment: CDR1 MNHEY and CDR2 SMNVEV (reference sequence). After removal of 1 base from V and 1 base from J, the junction contained 3 bases not matched to a gene. This CDR3 has 16 amino acids. Written as DNA, the CDR3 is TGTGCCAGCAGTTTATGGGGGACAGGCAGCAATCAGCCCCAGCATTTT. It translates to CASSLWGTGSNQPQHF.

The chain joins TRBV27 to TRBJ1-2, with 7 bases lining up with TRBD1. Germline V gene lookup returns CDR1 MNHEY and CDR2 SMNVEV (reference sequence). The trim removed 5 bases at V and 4 bases at J, leaving 19 bases unmatched. The CDR3 is made up of 18 amino acids. CDR3 DNA: TGTGCCAGCAGTAACATGAAACTAACAGGGGAGCCGGGCTATGGCTACACCTTC. Translating gives CASSNMKLTGEPGYGYTF.

The V gene is TRBV4-2, the J gene TRBJ2-7, with 10 bases fitting TRBD2. J was trimmed by 2 bases and V by 4 bases; bases with no gene match: 2. Germline V lookup: CDR1 LGHNA, CDR2 YNFKEQ. The CDR3 is 14 residues long. The CDR3, as DNA: TGTGCCAGCAGCCCAGGACTAGCGGCCTACGAGCAGTACTTC. This sequence encodes CASSPGLAAYEQYF.

This clone was seen once. The chain carries TRBV28 and TRBJ2-2; 7 bases match TRBD1. Germline assignment: CDR1 MDHEN and CDR2 SYDVKM. The length of the CDR3 is 17 residues. The junction had 13 bases not matched to a gene; V was cut back by 7 bases and J by 2 bases. CDR3 sequence (DNA): TGTGCCAGCACCCTCAACCCGGGACAGCGAAACACCGGGGAGCTGTTTTTT. This gives the protein CASTLNPGQRNTGELFF.

This clone has just one count. V is TRBV19 and J is TRBJ2-3; weak D call: TRBD1 (6 bases). The ends were cut back, 4 bases at V and 2 bases at J, with 19 bases in the middle. The germline V gene has CDR1 LNHDA and CDR2 SQIVND (reference sequence). The CDR3 spans 17 residues. The CDR3 loop is CASSKRGTVLNTDTQYF. The CDR3 region has the DNA TGTGCCAGTAGTAAAAGGGGGACGGTCCTGAACACAGATACGCAGTATTTT. The whole variable domain, filled in from reference TRBV19 and TRBJ2-3, reads DGGITQSPKYLFRKEGQNVTLSCEQNLNHDAMYWYRQDPGQGLRLIYYSQIVNDFQKGDIAEGYSVSREKKESFPLTVTSAQKNPTAFYLCASSKRGTVLNTDTQYFGPGTRLTVL.

Here the CDR3 reads CASTPNRGLVNYGYTF. The CDR3 nucleotides read TGTGCCAGCACCCCGAACAGGGGCTTGGTTAACTATGGCTACACCTTC. The chain has TRBV27 and TRBJ1-2, with 7 bases lining up with TRBD1. There are 16 residues in the CDR3. The junction had 12 bases not matched to a gene; V was cut back by 7 bases and J by 1 base. Looked up from germline, CDR1 is MNHEY and CDR2 is SMNVEV (reference sequence).

This chain uses TRBV13 with TRBJ2-1; D remains ambiguous. CDR1 is PRHDT, CDR2 FYEKMQ, per germline (reference sequence). Trimming removed 6 bases from V and 3 bases from J, with 12 bases in between. The CDR3 has 14 residues. Written as DNA, the CDR3 is TGTGCCAGCAGTTCCTTGTCAATCTACAATGAGCAGTTCTTC. Protein product: CASSSLSIYNEQFF.

The rearrangement joins TRBV7-9 to TRBJ2-4; D gene ambiguous. Germline V gives CDR1 SEHNR, CDR2 FQNEAQ (reference sequence). Trimming stripped 0 bases from V and 15 bases from J, with 12 bases between. The CDR3 covers 12 residues. The chain's CDR3 is CASSLASGNPYF. The CDR3, as DNA: TGTGCCAGCAGCTTAGCGAGTGGGAATCCGTACTTC.

Notes on this clone: This specimen includes other DNA sequences encoding the same CDR3. V usage is TRBV27 and J usage is TRBJ2-5; D gene unclear. In germline, CDR1 is MNHEY, CDR2 SMNVEV (reference sequence). Deletions cut 3 bases from V and 2 bases from J, with 10 bases between. The length of the CDR3 is 14 residues. In DNA, the CDR3 is TGTGCCAGCAGTTTTGGCAGGACGCAAGAGACCCAGTACTTC. Its translation is CASSFGRTQETQYF.

J is TRBJ2-4 and V is TRBV11-2, with D possibly being TRBD1 or TRBD2 (5 bases each). Trimming took off 5 bases at V and 7 bases at J, with 24 bases between the two ends. The CDR3 runs to 17 residues. The germline CDR1 and CDR2 sequences are SGHAT and FQNNGV. CDR3 coding DNA: TGTGCCAGCAGCCCCCGGTTGGTGGGGGAAGAAGGGAACATTCAGTACTTC. This codes for CASSPRLVGEEGNIQYF.

The CDR3: CASSLPLNLYEQYF. The CDR3 DNA reads as TGTGCCAGCAGTTTACCGCTGAACCTTTACGAGCAGTACTTC. V usage is TRBV28 and J usage is TRBJ2-7; D unresolved. V was trimmed by 2 bases and J by 4 bases, leaving 12 bases between them. CDR1 and CDR2 from the germline V gene are MDHEN and SYDVKM. The CDR3 sequence is 14 residues long.

The rearrangement joins TRBV9 to TRBJ2-3; D is perhaps TRBD1 or TRBD2 (5 bases each). V was trimmed by 4 bases and J by 4 bases, leaving 16 bases between them. The germline CDR1 and CDR2 sequences are SGDLS and YYNGEE. This CDR3 region has 15 residues. The DNA of the CDR3 is TGTGCCAGCAGCACCCCTCCAGGGACGCCAGATACGCAGTATTTT. Its protein product is CASSTPPGTPDTQYF.